The sequence of this T cell receptor (beta chain) was determined in a study of blood T cell repertoires in COVID-19. On this clone: Other DNA sequences within the sample encode an identical CDR3.

Assay: immunoSEQ multiplex PCR; the TCRdb copy retains only in-frame clones and omits some. The sample consists of a few hundred thousand clones, 85% to 90% of them appearing once. Trimming took 3 bases from V and 4 from J, leaving 10 bases between them. The CDR3 length is 14 residues. Germline CDR1 is DFQATT and CDR2 is SNEGSKA (reference sequence). Living in under 30 US areas, the participants were between about 18 and 95 years of age. The sequenced material came from PBMCs or T cells enriched from blood (not recorded which). The receptor's source is a woman in her forties or fifties who had been exposed to COVID-19. The chain recombines TRBV20-1 with TRBJ1-6; no definite D call. CDR3 sequence: CSASSGPYNSPLHF. The CDR3, as DNA: TGCAGTGCTAGTTCAGGTCCTTATAATTCACCCCTCCACTTT.